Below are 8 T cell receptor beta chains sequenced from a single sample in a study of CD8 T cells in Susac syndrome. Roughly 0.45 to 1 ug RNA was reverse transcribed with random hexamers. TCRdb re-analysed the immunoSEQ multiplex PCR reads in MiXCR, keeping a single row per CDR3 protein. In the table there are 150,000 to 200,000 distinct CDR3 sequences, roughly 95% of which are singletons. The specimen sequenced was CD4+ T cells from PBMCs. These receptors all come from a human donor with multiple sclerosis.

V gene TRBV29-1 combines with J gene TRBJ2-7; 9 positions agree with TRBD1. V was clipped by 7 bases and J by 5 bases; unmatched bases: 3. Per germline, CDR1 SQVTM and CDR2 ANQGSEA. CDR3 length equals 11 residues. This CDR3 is CSAGQGNEQYF. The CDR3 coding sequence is TGCAGCGCTGGACAGGGGAACGAGCAGTACTTC.

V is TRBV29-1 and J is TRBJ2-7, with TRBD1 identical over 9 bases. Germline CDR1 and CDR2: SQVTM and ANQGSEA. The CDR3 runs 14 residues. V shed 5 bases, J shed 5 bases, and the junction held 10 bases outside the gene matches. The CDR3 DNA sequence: TGCAGCGTTCAGAGGGGGACAGGGTATCACGAGCAGTACTTC. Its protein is CSVQRGTGYHEQYF.

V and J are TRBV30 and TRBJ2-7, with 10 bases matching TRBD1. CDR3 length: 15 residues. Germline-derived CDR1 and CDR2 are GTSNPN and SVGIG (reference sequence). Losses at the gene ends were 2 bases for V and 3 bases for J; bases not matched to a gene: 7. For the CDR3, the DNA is TGTGCCTGGAGTAAGGGACAGGGGATTAACTACGAGCAGTACTTC. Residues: CAWSKGQGINYEQYF.

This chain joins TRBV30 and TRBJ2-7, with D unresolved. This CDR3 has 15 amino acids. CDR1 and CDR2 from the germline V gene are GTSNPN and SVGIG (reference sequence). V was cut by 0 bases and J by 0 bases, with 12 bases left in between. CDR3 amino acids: CAWSVRDTRSYEQYF. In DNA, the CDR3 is TGTGCCTGGAGTGTACGAGACACCCGCTCCTACGAGCAGTACTTC.

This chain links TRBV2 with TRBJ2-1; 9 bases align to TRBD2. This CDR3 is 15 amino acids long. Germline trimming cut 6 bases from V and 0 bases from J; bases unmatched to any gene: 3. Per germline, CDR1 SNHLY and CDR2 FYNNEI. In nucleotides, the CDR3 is TGTGCCAGCAGGGAGCGGGGGGACTCCTACAATGAGCAGTTCTTC. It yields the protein CASRERGDSYNEQFF. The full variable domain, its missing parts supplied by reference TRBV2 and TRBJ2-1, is EPEVTQTPSHQVTQMGQEVILRCVPISNHLYFYWYRQILGQKVEFLVSFYNNEISEKSEIFDDQFSVERPDGSNFTLKIRSTKLEDSAMYFCASRERGDSYNEQFFGPGTRLTVL.

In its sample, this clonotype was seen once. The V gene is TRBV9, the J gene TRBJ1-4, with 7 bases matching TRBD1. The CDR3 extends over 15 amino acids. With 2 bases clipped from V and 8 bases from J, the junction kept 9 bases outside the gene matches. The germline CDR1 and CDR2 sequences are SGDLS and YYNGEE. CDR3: CASSVQGQPGEKLFF. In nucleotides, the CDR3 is TGTGCCAGCAGCGTTCAGGGACAGCCGGGGGAAAAACTGTTTTTT. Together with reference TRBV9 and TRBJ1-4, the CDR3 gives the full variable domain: DSGVTQTPKHLITATGQRVTLRCSPRSGDLSVYWYQQSLDQGLQFLIQYYNGEERAKGNILERFSAQQFPDLHSELNLSSLELGDSALYFCASSVQGQPGEKLFFGSGTQLSVL.

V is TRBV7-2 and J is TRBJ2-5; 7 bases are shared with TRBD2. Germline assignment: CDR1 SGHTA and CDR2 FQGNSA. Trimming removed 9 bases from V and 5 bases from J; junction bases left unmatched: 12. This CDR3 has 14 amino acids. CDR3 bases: TGTGCCAGTAAAGCAAACGGGGGAGGGGAGACCCAGTACTTC. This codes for CASKANGGGETQYF.

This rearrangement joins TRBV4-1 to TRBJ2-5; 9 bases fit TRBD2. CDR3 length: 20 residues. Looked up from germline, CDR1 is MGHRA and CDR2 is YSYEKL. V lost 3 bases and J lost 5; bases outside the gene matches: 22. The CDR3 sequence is CASSQERGSGGPTARETQYF. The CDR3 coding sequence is TGCGCCAGCAGCCAGGAAAGGGGCAGCGGGGGGCCCACGGCGCGGGAGACCCAGTACTTC.